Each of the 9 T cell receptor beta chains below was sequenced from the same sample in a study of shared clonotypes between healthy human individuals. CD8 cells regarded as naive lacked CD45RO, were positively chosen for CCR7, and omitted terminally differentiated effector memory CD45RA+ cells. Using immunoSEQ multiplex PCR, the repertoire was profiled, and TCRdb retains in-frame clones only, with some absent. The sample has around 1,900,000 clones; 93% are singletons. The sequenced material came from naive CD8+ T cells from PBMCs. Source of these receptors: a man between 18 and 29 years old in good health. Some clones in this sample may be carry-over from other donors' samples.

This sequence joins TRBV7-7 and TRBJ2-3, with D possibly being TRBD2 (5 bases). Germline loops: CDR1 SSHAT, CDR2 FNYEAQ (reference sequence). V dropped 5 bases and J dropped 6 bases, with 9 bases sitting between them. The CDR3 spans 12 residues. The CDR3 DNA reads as TGTGCCAGCAGCCAGCCGGGGGATACGCAGTATTTT. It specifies CASSQPGDTQYF.

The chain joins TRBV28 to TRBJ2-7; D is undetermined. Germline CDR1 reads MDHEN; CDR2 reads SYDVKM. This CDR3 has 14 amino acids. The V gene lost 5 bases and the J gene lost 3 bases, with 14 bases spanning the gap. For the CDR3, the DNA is TGTGCCAGCAGTCCACATGACAACTTCTACGAGCAGTACTTC. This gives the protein CASSPHDNFYEQYF. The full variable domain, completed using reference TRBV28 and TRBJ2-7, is DVKVTQSSRYLVKRTGEKVFLECVQDMDHENMFWYRQDPGLGLRLIYFSYDVKMKEKGDIPEGYSVSREKKERFSLILESASTNQTSMYLCASSPHDNFYEQYFGPGTRLTVT.

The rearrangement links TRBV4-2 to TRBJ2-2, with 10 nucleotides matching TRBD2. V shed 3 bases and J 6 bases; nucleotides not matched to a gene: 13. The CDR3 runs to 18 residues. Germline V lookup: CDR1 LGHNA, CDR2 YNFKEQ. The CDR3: CASSQVVSGRFSSGELFF. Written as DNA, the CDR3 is TGTGCCAGCAGCCAGGTAGTTAGCGGGAGGTTCTCATCCGGGGAGCTGTTTTTT.

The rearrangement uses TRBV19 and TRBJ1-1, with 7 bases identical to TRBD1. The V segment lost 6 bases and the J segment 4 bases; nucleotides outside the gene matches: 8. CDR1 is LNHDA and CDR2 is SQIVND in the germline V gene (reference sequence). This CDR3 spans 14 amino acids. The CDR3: CASRETGRSTEAFF. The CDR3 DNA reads TGTGCCAGTAGGGAGACAGGGCGTAGCACTGAAGCTTTCTTT.

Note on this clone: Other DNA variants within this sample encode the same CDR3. The DNA of the CDR3 is TGTGCCAGCAGTTTTGGCACCCCTTACGAGCAGTACTTC. Its protein product is CASSFGTPYEQYF. This chain joins TRBV27 and TRBJ2-7; the D is unclear. Germline CDR1 and CDR2: MNHEY and SMNVEV (reference sequence). The V end was cut by 3 bases, the J end by 4 bases, with 10 bases between. This CDR3 has 13 residues.

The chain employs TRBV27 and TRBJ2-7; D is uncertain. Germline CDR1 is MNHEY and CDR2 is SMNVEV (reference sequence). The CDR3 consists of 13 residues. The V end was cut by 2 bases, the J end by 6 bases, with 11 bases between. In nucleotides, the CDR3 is TGTGCCAGCAGTTTAGGCAGGCCGGGCGAGCAGTACTTC. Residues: CASSLGRPGEQYF.

The CDR3 DNA sequence: TGTGCCAGCAGCAAAGAGGGATCAGGGGCGGATACGCAGTATTTT. This gives the protein CASSKEGSGADTQYF. The V gene is TRBV7-6, the J gene TRBJ2-3; tentatively, D is TRBD1 (6 bases). Trimming took off 5 bases at V and 6 bases at J, with 18 bases between the two ends. The CDR3 runs 15 residues. CDR1 and CDR2 (germline): SGHVS, FNYEAQ.

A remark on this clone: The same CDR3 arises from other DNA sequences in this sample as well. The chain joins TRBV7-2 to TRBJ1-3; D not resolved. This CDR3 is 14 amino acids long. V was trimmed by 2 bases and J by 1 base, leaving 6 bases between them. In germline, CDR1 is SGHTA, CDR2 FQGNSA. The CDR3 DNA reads TGTGCCAGCAGCTTACGGGGATCTGGAAACACCATATATTTT. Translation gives CASSLRGSGNTIYF.

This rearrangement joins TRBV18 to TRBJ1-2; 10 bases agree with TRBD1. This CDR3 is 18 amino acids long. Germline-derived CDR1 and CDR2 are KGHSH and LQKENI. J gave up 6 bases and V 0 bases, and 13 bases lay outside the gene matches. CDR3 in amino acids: CASSPPGTGAPSTHGYTF. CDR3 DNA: TGTGCCAGCTCACCACCGGGGACAGGGGCCCCCTCAACCCATGGCTACACCTTC.